The sequence of this TCR beta chain was determined in a study of T cells expressing NK-cell markers. For the study at large: Each TCR beta repertoire originated in sorted T cells that were CD3+CD56+NKG2C+, CD3+CD56+NKG2C- or CD3+CD56-NKG2C+. Of eight sequenced donors, seven were HCMV-seropositive and one HCMV-seronegative. Study conclusions and caveats: In several donors, these clonotypes also led the CD3+CD56-NKG2C+ fraction.

This CDR3 has 16 amino acids. Germline V lookup: CDR1 MNHEY, CDR2 SVGEGT. The authors generated TCR beta cDNA through 5'RACE template switching with UMIs. Following a re-call of the 5' RACE reads, TCRdb has one entry per CDR3 protein and lacks DNA. This repertoire includes a few hundred thousand distinct CDR3 sequences. Concerning this clonotype itself: The antigen is not known.

This receptor was taken from a man between 18 and 69 years old in good health. The rearrangement joins TRBV6-2 or TRBV6-3 to TRBJ2-1; TCRdb's D call of TRBD2 is untestable without DNA. The sample taken for sequencing was blood T cells: a sorted CD56 or NKG2C T cell subset, CD4+ or CD8+ T cells, or bulk PBMC T cells (not recorded which). This CDR3 reads CASSWGGGASYNEQFF.